This entry concerns a single T cell receptor (beta chain). As originally analysed: Amplification of reference gene primers was used by the study to estimate nucleated cell counts. The data were produced by immunoSEQ multiplex PCR, yet TCRdb's version contains in-frame clones alone and is incomplete. V and J calls and clone size are copied from that table; D and trimming were computed from the DNA. The sample has some 60,000 clones, around nine tenths seen once. The data were taken from a study of blood T cell repertoires in COVID-19. Study-level information: PBMCs, B-cell-depleted T cells, or T cells were the source of the cDNA or gDNA that made up the material.

This CDR3 is built from 14 residues. V shed 0 bases and J shed 1 base, with 6 bases lying between them. Germline-derived CDR1 and CDR2 are LGHDT and YNNKEL (reference sequence). Specimen: peripheral blood. This sequence originates from a man aged 55 to 70 with acute or convalescent COVID-19. V and J are TRBV3-1 (or the pseudogene TRBV3-2) and TRBJ1-2; D is unresolved. CDR3: CASSQDRLNYGYTF. The CDR3 bases are TGTGCCAGCAGCCAAGACAGACTTAACTATGGCTACACCTTC.